The table lists the clone carrying this T cell receptor beta chain with a few counts. Its antigen is not known. The PCR ran on 60 Vbeta and 13 Jbeta primers. Sequenced by immunoSEQ multiplex PCR; TCRdb stores in-frame clones only, minus some. The sample has some 130,000 clones, roughly 78% seen once; the top ten hold around 7%. The data were obtained in a study of cytomegalovirus exposure and HLA in healthy donors. Study findings and constraints: In a later analysis, most CMV-associated TCR beta chains appeared HLA-restricted.

Germline CDR1 is SGDLS and CDR2 is YYNGEE. Trimming removed 4 bases from V and 3 bases from J, with 9 bases in between. The CDR3 contains 13 residues. This receptor was obtained from a man aged 35 to 55 in good health and CMV-seropositive. Sequenced material: PBMCs. The V gene is TRBV9, the J gene TRBJ2-3; D unclear. This CDR3 is CASSPLSTDTQYF. The CDR3 DNA reads TGTGCCAGCAGCCCCCTAAGTACAGATACGCAGTATTTT.